Below, one T cell receptor beta chain is given with its context. These data originate in a study of blood T cell repertoires in COVID-19. Authors' methods: For nucleated cells, counts were estimated from reference gene primer amplification. Clones were sequenced by immunoSEQ multiplex PCR, and TCRdb holds only the in-frame ones, with some missing. For V, J and clone size, that table is used; D and trimming come from the DNA. The sample includes fewer than 250,000 clones, about 88% of them seen just once. The germline V gene has CDR1 SQVTM and CDR2 ANQGSEA. The CDR3 contains 13 residues. The V end lost 4 bases, the J end lost 4 bases, and 14 bases lay between the germline ends.

Sequenced: PBMCs or T cells enriched from blood (not recorded which). This clonotype was obtained from a woman aged 30 to 39 who had recovered from COVID-19. The chain has TRBV29-1 and TRBJ2-7; D possibly corresponds to TRBD1 (5 bases). CDR3 DNA sequence: TGCAGCGTTGGGCACAGGTTGAAATACGAGCAGTACTTC. Translating gives CSVGHRLKYEQYF.